These 25 T cell receptor beta chains came from one sample sequenced in a study of blood T cell repertoires in COVID-19. The protocol was immunoSEQ multiplex PCR, while the TCRdb copy is restricted to in-frame clones and leaves out a portion. Of over 45,000 clones listed, 81% are singletons. Sample: peripheral blood. These receptors all stem from a woman older than 75 with active or convalescent COVID-19.

The chain is built from TRBV28 and TRBJ2-7, with a tentative D call TRBD1 (6 bases). The germline V gene encodes CDR1 MDHEN and CDR2 SYDVKM. The CDR3 runs 14 residues. Trimming took off 6 bases at V and 0 bases at J, with 12 bases between the two ends. The CDR3 DNA reads as TGTGCCAGCAGACCTCGGGACACCTCCTACGAGCAGTACTTC. Protein sequence: CASRPRDTSYEQYF.

The V call is TRBV4-3, the J call TRBJ2-7, with 9 bases matching TRBD1. This CDR3 region has 14 residues. Germline V CDR1 and CDR2: LGHNA, YSLEER. The V segment lost 1 base and the J segment 3 bases; nucleotides outside the gene matches: 1. CDR3 nucleotide sequence: TGCGCCAGCAGCCAAGGGGACAGGGACTACGAGCAGTACTTC. Protein: CASSQGDRDYEQYF.

V is TRBV3-1 (or the pseudogene TRBV3-2) and J is TRBJ2-7, with a tentative D call TRBD2 (6 bases). From germline, CDR1 is LGHDT and CDR2 YNNKEL (reference sequence). V was cut by 1 base and J by 11 bases, with 18 bases left in between. The CDR3 extends over 14 amino acids. In nucleotides, the CDR3 is TGTGCCAGCAGCCAAGTCTCGGGGCCCGGGAGCAAGTACTTC. Its protein is CASSQVSGPGSKYF.

The J gene is TRBJ2-7, the V gene TRBV10-2; D uncertain. The CDR3 has 16 residues. Germline V CDR1 and CDR2: WSHSY, SAAADI. The germline V and J ends were trimmed by 0 bases and 0 bases, with 12 bases remaining between them. CDR3 loop: CASSESPHSLSYEQYF. The DNA of the CDR3 is TGCGCCAGCAGTGAGTCCCCCCACTCACTCTCCTACGAGCAGTACTTC.

The chain links TRBV27 to TRBJ2-3, with D possibly matching TRBD2 (6 bases). The CDR3 consists of 16 residues. From germline, CDR1 is MNHEY and CDR2 SMNVEV (reference sequence). V shed 4 bases and J shed 2 bases, with 16 bases lying between them. The CDR3 is CASSSPLRGLTDTQYF. CDR3 in DNA: TGTGCCAGCAGTTCCCCGTTGCGGGGACTCACAGATACGCAGTATTTT.

The chain employs TRBV7-2 and TRBJ2-3; perhaps TRBD2 as D (6 bases). Germline V lookup: CDR1 SGHTA, CDR2 FQGNSA. This CDR3 is built from 15 residues. The ends were cut back, 8 bases at V and 2 bases at J, with 17 bases in the middle. The CDR3 sequence: CASHMMGGFTDTQYF. CDR3 nucleotides: TGTGCCAGCCACATGATGGGGGGATTCACAGATACGCAGTATTTT.

The chain couples TRBV7-9 to TRBJ2-1; 9 bases line up with TRBD1. CDR1 is SEHNR, CDR2 FQNEAQ, per germline (reference sequence). This CDR3 is built from 14 residues. J lost 8 bases, V lost 6 bases, and 8 bases had no gene match. For the CDR3, the DNA is TGTGCCAGCAGGGGACAGGGAGTACACGATGAGCAGTTCTTC. Its protein product is CASRGQGVHDEQFF.

This sequence joins TRBV5-5 and TRBJ2-1, with TRBD1 identical over 7 bases. This CDR3 region has 15 residues. J was trimmed by 5 bases and V by 3 bases; bases with no gene match: 8. Germline V gene data show CDR1 as SGHKS and CDR2 as YYEKEE (reference sequence). The chain's CDR3 is CASSWSGGTNNEQFF. CDR3 coding DNA: TGTGCCAGCAGCTGGTCAGGGGGTACTAACAATGAGCAGTTCTTC.

This clone was recorded a few times. This chain links TRBV7-9 with TRBJ1-2; D is possibly TRBD1 (5 bases). The CDR3 contains 14 residues. Germline V gives CDR1 SEHNR, CDR2 FQNEAQ (reference sequence). The V gene lost 5 bases and the J gene lost 7 bases, with 17 bases spanning the gap. The CDR3 loop reads CASSHNVMGLGYTF. The CDR3 DNA is TGTGCCAGCAGCCACAATGTGATGGGGCTTGGCTACACCTTC.

The rearrangement uses TRBV19 and TRBJ1-1, with a tentative D call TRBD1 (5 bases). The CDR3 length is 17 residues. V lost 6 bases and J lost 4, with 24 bases in between. CDR1 and CDR2 (germline): LNHDA, SQIVND (reference sequence). CDR3 sequence: CASSDILRGSLGTEAFF. The DNA of the CDR3 is TGTGCCAGTAGCGACATATTAAGGGGCAGTCTCGGCACTGAAGCTTTCTTT.

The chain uses TRBV15 and TRBJ2-7; D is perhaps TRBD1 (6 bases). V dropped 0 bases and J dropped 10 bases, with 13 bases sitting between them. The germline V gene has CDR1 LNHNV and CDR2 YYDKDF (reference sequence). The CDR3 loop spans 13 amino acids. The CDR3 DNA is TGTGCCACCAGCAGAGATAATTCGGGACAACAGTACTTC. It encodes CATSRDNSGQQYF.

The chain carries TRBV2 and TRBJ2-7; a weak D match, TRBD1 (6 bases). The germline gives CDR1 SNHLY, CDR2 FYNNEI. Trimming cost V 5 bases and J 4 bases, with 12 bases left between them. The CDR3 has 13 amino acids. CDR3 sequence reads: CASSQSRGYEQYF. CDR3 coding DNA: TGTGCCAGCAGTCAGAGCAGGGGTTACGAGCAGTACTTC.

J is TRBJ2-5 and V is TRBV5-1; TRBD1 matches 7 bases. The germline V gene encodes CDR1 SGHRS and CDR2 YFSETQ. The CDR3 is made up of 14 amino acids. J lost 0 bases, V lost 4 bases, and 3 bases had no gene match. Here the CDR3 DNA reads TGCGCCAGCAGCCTGGGACAGAACCAAGAGACCCAGTACTTC. Amino acid sequence: CASSLGQNQETQYF.

The rearrangement uses TRBV6-5 and TRBJ2-2, with a tentative D call TRBD1 (5 bases). Trimming took off 5 bases at V and 5 bases at J, with 15 bases between the two ends. Germline V CDR1 and CDR2: MNHEY, SVGAGI. The CDR3 is made up of 15 amino acids. CDR3 sequence reads: CASSKDTTLTGELFF. The DNA of the CDR3 is TGTGCCAGCAGTAAGGACACCACGCTGACCGGGGAGCTGTTTTTT.

A word on this clone: One end of the junction fails to match germline, which may point to a read error. The gene calls are TRBV23-1 and TRBJ2-7; no clear D. TRBV23-1 carries the ORF label, with uncertain function. This CDR3 is built from 11 residues. CDR3 loop: CASSQWLEQYF. Written as DNA, the CDR3 is TGCGCCAGCAGCCAATGGCTGGAGCAGTACTTC.

The chain employs TRBV7-9 and TRBJ1-1; D gene uncertain. V was trimmed by 7 bases and J by 0 bases, leaving 12 bases between them. The length of the CDR3 is 14 residues. The germline CDR1 and CDR2 sequences are SEHNR and FQNEAQ (reference sequence). CDR3 in DNA: TGTGCCAGCACTCTGAGGCAGATGAACACTGAAGCTTTCTTT. Amino acids: CASTLRQMNTEAFF.

The rearrangement links TRBV5-1 to TRBJ2-1; no clear D. The CDR3 has 14 residues. The germline V and J ends were trimmed by 7 bases and 4 bases, with 15 bases remaining between them. The germline gives CDR1 SGHRS, CDR2 YFSETQ. The CDR3 DNA reads TGCGCCAGCGGCGGCTTTCCCTTATACAATGAGCAGTTCTTC. Amino acids: CASGGFPLYNEQFF. Based on the CDR3 plus reference TRBV5-1 and TRBJ2-1, the full variable domain is KAGVTQTPRYLIKTRGQQVTLSCSPISGHRSVSWYQQTPGQGLQFLFEYFSETQRNKGNFPGRFSGRQFSNSRSEMNVSTLELGDSALYLCASGGFPLYNEQFFGPGTRLTVL.

J is TRBJ2-5 and V is TRBV7-6, with TRBD2 matching over 9 bases. CDR3 size: 15 residues. V dropped 3 bases and J dropped 5; count of bases not matched to a gene: 7. CDR1 and CDR2 from the germline V gene are SGHVS and FNYEAQ. The CDR3 loop reads CASSLGLAGLETQYF. In nucleotides, the CDR3 is TGTGCCAGCAGCTTGGGACTAGCCGGACTGGAGACCCAGTACTTC.

J is TRBJ1-2 and V is TRBV7-2; D ambiguous. The V end lost 4 bases, the J end lost 3 bases, and 18 bases lay between the germline ends. CDR1 and CDR2 from the germline V gene are SGHTA and FQGNSA. The CDR3 runs to 16 residues. Written as DNA, the CDR3 is TGTGCCAGCAGCTCCCCGTCCGAGTTGCAGGACTATGGCTACACCTTC. As protein: CASSSPSELQDYGYTF.

The J gene is TRBJ1-6, the V gene TRBV9, with 11 bases lining up with TRBD1. This CDR3 spans 15 amino acids. V shed 3 bases, J shed 6 bases, and the junction held 2 bases outside the gene matches. Germline CDR1 is SGDLS and CDR2 is YYNGEE. Here the CDR3 reads CASSGTGGFNSPLHF. The CDR3, as DNA: TGTGCCAGCAGCGGGACAGGGGGCTTTAATTCACCCCTCCACTTT. Looking up the rest from reference TRBV9 and TRBJ1-6 gives the full variable domain: DSGVTQTPKHLITATGQRVTLRCSPRSGDLSVYWYQQSLDQGLQFLIQYYNGEERAKGNILERFSAQQFPDLHSELNLSSLELGDSALYFCASSGTGGFNSPLHFGNGTRLTVT.

J is TRBJ1-2 and V is TRBV29-1; the D gene is possibly TRBD1 (6 bases). The CDR3 runs to 12 residues. Germline V gene sequence: CDR1 SQVTM, CDR2 ANQGSEA. Trimming cost V 7 bases and J 6 bases, with 15 bases left between them. The CDR3 here is CSGADSSDGYTF. The CDR3 nucleotides read TGCAGCGGGGCGGACAGCTCAGATGGCTACACCTTC.

V and J are TRBV7-9 and TRBJ2-5, with 7 bases identical to TRBD1. CDR3 size: 14 residues. The trim removed 7 bases at V and 0 bases at J, leaving 5 bases unmatched. CDR1 and CDR2 (germline): SEHNR, FQNEAQ (reference sequence). The CDR3 sequence: CASTQGQHQETQYF. In DNA form, the CDR3 reads TGTGCCAGCACCCAGGGACAGCACCAAGAGACCCAGTACTTC. Supplemented by reference TRBV7-9 and TRBJ2-5, the full variable domain reads DTGVSQNPRHKITKRGQNVTFRCDPISEHNRLYWYRQTLGQGPEFLTYFQNEAQLEKSRLLSDRFSAERPKGSFSTLEIQRTEQGDSAMYLCASTQGQHQETQYFGPGTRLLVL.

V is TRBV12-5 and J is TRBJ2-1, with unresolved D. The germline gives CDR1 LGHNT, CDR2 FRNRAP. V was cut by 5 bases and J by 7 bases, with 6 bases left in between. The CDR3 totals 11 residues. The CDR3 region has the DNA TGTGCTAGTGGTGCGTTAAATGAGCAGTTCTTC. Protein product: CASGALNEQFF.

This chain joins TRBV7-3 and TRBJ2-2, with D perhaps TRBD2 (6 bases). Germline V gene data show CDR1 as SGHTA and CDR2 as FQGTGA. The CDR3 contains 16 residues. The ends were cut back, 4 bases at V and 6 bases at J, with 18 bases in the middle. The DNA of the CDR3 is TGTGCCAGCAGCTCCGGGACTCCTGGATTGTCCGGGGAGCTGTTTTTT. Its translation: CASSSGTPGLSGELFF.

The CDR3 region has the DNA TGTGCCAGCAGCCAAGCGGGACAGGGCGCTTATGGCTACACCTTC. Translated, it gives CASSQAGQGAYGYTF. V usage is TRBV3-1 (or the pseudogene TRBV3-2) and J usage is TRBJ1-2, with 9 bases fitting TRBD1. The CDR3 length is 15 residues. Looked up from germline, CDR1 is LGHDT and CDR2 is YNNKEL (reference sequence). V dropped 1 base and J dropped 5; count of bases not matched to a gene: 5.